Sequencing of this T cell receptor (beta chain) was carried out in a study of human T cells and chemical hapten exposure. The library labeled individual cDNA molecules by adding unique molecular identifiers to them. TCRdb reprocessed the RACE reads via MiXCR and lists one record per CDR3 protein. In the table there are some 350,000 distinct CDR3 sequences, just under 6.5% of which are singletons. As to this clonotype: Its antigen is currently unknown.

Whole-study results and caveats: Expanded TCR counts at PT1 were positively correlated with the patch test score.

Time point defined: patch test 2, 6 weeks after DPC sensitization. Noted treatment: therapeutic diphenylcyclopropenone sensitization with weekly scalp DPC. Each patch test followed a blood draw. Source: whole blood, taken in connection with sensitization to the hapten diphenylcyclopropenone (DPC). This TCR derives from a woman in her late teens or twenties with alopecia areata. Some clones in this sample may be carry-over from other donors' samples.

For the CDR3, the DNA is TGCAGCGATAGGACAGTTGGGGCCGGGGAGCTGTTTTTT. Amino acid sequence: CSDRTVGAGELFF. The V and J genes are TRBV29-1 and TRBJ2-2; D perhaps matches TRBD1 (6 bases). The CDR3 totals 13 residues. Germline CDR1 is SQVTM and CDR2 is ANQGSEA. V lost 7 bases, J lost 6 bases, and 15 bases lay in between.